These T cell receptor beta chains were read from a single sample in a study of cytomegalovirus exposure and HLA in healthy donors. Profiling relied on immunoSEQ multiplex PCR, and the TCRdb table lists in-frame clones only, not all of them. The sample lists about 140,000 clones, about 70% occurring once. Material: PBMCs. Source of these receptors: a man aged 60 to 69 in good health and CMV-seronegative. CDR3s leave out the opening cysteine and the closing phenylalanine or tryptophan. The order of the fields is V gene, D gene, J gene, CDR3 protein. The D gene is left open where the match is weak.

TRBV5-1	TRBD2	TRBJ2-5	ASSAPGLAVQETQY
TRBV6-5	TRBD2	TRBJ2-7	ASTRTSGPWY
TRBV19	.	TRBJ2-7	ASSQFLGAYEQY
TRBV6-5	TRBD2	TRBJ2-1	ASSSSGPTYNEQF
TRBV28	TRBD2	TRBJ2-1	ATRTSGRALFSEQF
TRBV7-2	.	TRBJ1-2	ASSSPGANYGYT
TRBV4-1	.	TRBJ2-2	ASSHRENTGELF
TRBV27	.	TRBJ2-1	ASSTGGWGEQF
TRBV11-2	.	TRBJ2-1	ASSLDRSNEQF
TRBV10-3	TRBD2	TRBJ2-3	AIRPSREGTDTQY
TRBV14	.	TRBJ2-1	ASSQAKRPYNEQF
TRBV28	.	TRBJ1-5	ASSLIGQEALH
TRBV4-1	.	TRBJ2-5	ASSQGTSETQY
TRBV19	.	TRBJ1-2	ASSIGGPSNYGYT
TRBV10-3	.	TRBJ1-6	AISETDQTDSPLH
TRBV30	TRBD1	TRBJ2-7	AWSTRTGGDEQY
TRBV15	.	TRBJ2-1	ATSRDNGGSYNEQF
TRBV11-3	.	TRBJ2-6	ASSLEGSLTGANVLT
TRBV19	.	TRBJ1-1	ASSQDSFSTTNTEAF
TRBV28	.	TRBJ1-2	ASSSGYSGYT
TRBV5-1	.	TRBJ2-3	ASKGGAGFAADTQY
TRBV28	TRBD1	TRBJ1-1	ASSSRTGGWGTEAF
TRBV5-1	.	TRBJ1-1	ASSSDGTNFSEAF
TRBV7-9	.	TRBJ2-7	ASSAPGTYEQY
TRBV2	.	TRBJ1-2	ATGQYGYT
TRBV11-2	.	TRBJ2-7	ASSLRWEGGSYEQY
TRBV30	TRBD2	TRBJ2-2	AWSVEASGSPGELF